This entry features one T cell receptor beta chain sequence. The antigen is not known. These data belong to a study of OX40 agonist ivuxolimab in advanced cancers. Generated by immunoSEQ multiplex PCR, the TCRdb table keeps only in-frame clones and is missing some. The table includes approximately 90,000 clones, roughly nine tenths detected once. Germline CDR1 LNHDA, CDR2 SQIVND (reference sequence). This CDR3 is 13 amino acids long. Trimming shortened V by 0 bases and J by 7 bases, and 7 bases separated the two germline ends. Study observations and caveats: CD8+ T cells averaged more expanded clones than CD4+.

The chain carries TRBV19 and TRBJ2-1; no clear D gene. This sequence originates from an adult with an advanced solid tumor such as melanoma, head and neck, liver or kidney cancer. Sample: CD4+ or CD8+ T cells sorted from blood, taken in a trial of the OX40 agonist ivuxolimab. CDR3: CASSIDGSNEQFF. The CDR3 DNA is TGTGCCAGTAGTATAGATGGCAGTAATGAGCAGTTCTTC.